The clone carrying this T cell receptor (beta chain) was counted a few times. No antigen is known for it. Every donor gave 8 to 10 milliliters of peripheral blood. A second roughly 6 to 12 cycle PCR used barcoded and J-beta primers. TCRdb itself ran the 5' RACE reads through MiXCR, one entry per CDR3 protein. The table has some 1.5 million distinct CDR3 sequences, about 30% seen once. The data are from a study of blood T cells in healthy people across ages. General observations from the study: Across the age range, TCR beta diversity per million T cells fell in a roughly linear way.

This TCR was recovered from a woman in her twenties or thirties in good health. The specimen was blood.

This chain's CDR3 is CASSLESERGLGEQFF. As DNA, the CDR3 is TGTGCCAGCAGCTTAGAAAGCGAGCGGGGGCTCGGGGAGCAGTTCTTC. The chain employs TRBV7-2 and TRBJ2-1; 8 nucleotides match TRBD2. Germline V gene sequence: CDR1 SGHTA, CDR2 FQGNSA. Losses at the gene ends were 1 base for V and 10 bases for J; bases not matched to a gene: 12. The CDR3 totals 16 residues. Supplemented by reference TRBV7-2 and TRBJ2-1, the full variable domain reads GAGVSQSPSNKVTEKGKDVELRCDPISGHTALYWYRQSLGQGLEFLIYFQGNSAPDKSGLPSDRFSAERTGGSVSTLTIQRTQQEDSAVYLCASSLESERGLGEQFFGPGTRLTVL.